Below are 25 T cell receptor beta chains sequenced from a single sample in a study of memory CD4+ T cells and cytomegalovirus serostatus. The sort gate was single viable CD3+CD4+CD8-CD45RO+ cells for memory CD4+ T cells. Data came from immunoSEQ multiplex PCR; TCRdb stores just in-frame clones and leaves some out. In the table there are about 58,000 clones, more than 65% of which are singletons. Sequenced sample: memory CD4+ T cells from blood. These receptors were taken from an adult in good health and CMV-seronegative. Some clones in this sample may be carry-over from other donors' samples.

The CDR3 DNA sequence: TGCGCCAGCAGCCCCCTCCCGACTGCGGGGGAAAAACTGTTTTTT. Its translation: CASSPLPTAGEKLFF. This rearrangement joins TRBV4-1 to TRBJ1-4; the D is unclear. Trimming shortened V by 4 bases and J by 8 bases, and 17 bases separated the two germline ends. The length of the CDR3 is 15 residues. CDR1 and CDR2 from the germline V gene are MGHRA and YSYEKL.

The rearrangement uses TRBV11-2 and TRBJ2-1; 11 nucleotides agree with TRBD2. Germline loops: CDR1 SGHAT, CDR2 FQNNGV. The ends lost 1 base at V and 6 bases at J; junction bases unmatched: 8. The CDR3 totals 17 residues. In nucleotides, the CDR3 is TGTGCCAGCAGCTTAGCTAGCGGGAGGTCCCTAATCAATGAGCAGTTCTTC. Translation gives CASSLASGRSLINEQFF. The full variable domain, its missing parts supplied by reference TRBV11-2 and TRBJ2-1, is EAGVAQSPRYKIIEKRQSVAFWCNPISGHATLYWYQQILGQGPKLLIQFQNNGVVDDSQLPKDRFSAERLKGVDSTLKIQPAKLEDSAVYLCASSLASGRSLINEQFFGPGTRLTVL.

The chain couples TRBV7-9 to TRBJ2-5; 8 nucleotides line up with TRBD2. The CDR3 spans 15 residues. J gave up 2 bases and V 8 bases, and 10 bases lay outside the gene matches. From germline, CDR1 is SEHNR and CDR2 FQNEAQ (reference sequence). CDR3 sequence reads: CASGTRGGGQETQYF. In DNA form, the CDR3 reads TGTGCCAGCGGAACTCGGGGGGGCGGGCAAGAGACCCAGTACTTC.

The sample holds one count of this clone. V usage is TRBV15 and J usage is TRBJ1-6; D gene uncertain. The V gene lost 2 bases and the J gene lost 13 bases, with 9 bases spanning the gap. This CDR3 has 12 residues. Germline values: CDR1 LNHNV, CDR2 YYDKDF (reference sequence). The CDR3 DNA follows: TGTGCCACCAGCAGACAAATGGGGCCCCTCCACTTT. Amino acids: CATSRQMGPLHF.

The J gene is TRBJ2-1, the V gene TRBV5-6; TRBD2 matches at 7 bases. The ends lost 2 bases at V and 7 bases at J; junction bases unmatched: 6. The CDR3 has 14 amino acids. From germline, CDR1 is SGHDT and CDR2 YYEEEE. Here the CDR3 reads CASSLAGSGNEQFF. The DNA for the CDR3 is TGTGCCAGCAGCTTAGCGGGATCTGGGAATGAGCAGTTCTTC.

The genes are TRBV7-7 and TRBJ2-5; 7 bases fit TRBD1. The CDR3 has 14 residues. The V gene end was trimmed by 4 bases and the J gene end by 4 bases; junction bases not matched to a gene: 6. The germline V gene has CDR1 SSHAT and CDR2 FNYEAQ (reference sequence). In DNA form, the CDR3 reads TGTGCCAGCAGCTCCAAACAGGGGAGAGAGACCCAGTACTTC. Amino acids: CASSSKQGRETQYF.

The CDR3 loop reads CAWSLEGGGSYEQYF. Written as DNA, the CDR3 is TGTGCCTGGAGTTTGGAAGGCGGGGGCTCCTACGAGCAGTACTTC. This chain joins TRBV30 and TRBJ2-7; 7 bases are a match to TRBD2. The germline gives CDR1 GTSNPN, CDR2 SVGIG (reference sequence). The CDR3 extends over 15 amino acids. J lost 0 bases, V lost 2 bases, and 7 bases had no gene match. The entire variable domain, with the rest obtained from reference TRBV30 and TRBJ2-7, is as follows: SQTIHQWPATLVQPVGSPLSLECTVEGTSNPNLYWYRQAAGRGLQLLFYSVGIGQISSEVPQNLSASRPQDRQFILSSKKLLLSDSGFYLCAWSLEGGGSYEQYFGPGTRLTVT.

This clone was recorded once. This chain uses TRBV14 with TRBJ2-5; TRBD1 agrees at 8 bases. Germline trimming cut 0 bases from V and 5 bases from J; bases unmatched to any gene: 14. The germline V gene encodes CDR1 SGHDN and CDR2 FVKESK. The CDR3 sequence is 18 residues long. The CDR3 nucleotides read TGTGCCAGCAGCCAAGATTTTGGGAGACAGGGGTTTCGGGAGACCCAGTACTTC. Residues: CASSQDFGRQGFRETQYF.

The rearrangement joins TRBV14 to TRBJ2-1; D remains unclear. The CDR3 length is 11 residues. CDR1 is SGHDN and CDR2 is FVKESK in the germline V gene. V was cut by 4 bases and J by 6 bases, with 4 bases left in between. The chain's CDR3 is CASSRGNEQFF. Written as DNA, the CDR3 is TGTGCCAGCAGCCGGGGCAATGAGCAGTTCTTC. Together with reference TRBV14 and TRBJ2-1, the CDR3 gives the full variable domain: EAGVTQFPSHSVIEKGQTVTLRCDPISGHDNLYWYRRVMGKEIKFLLHFVKESKQDESGMPNNRFLAERTGGTYSTLKVQPAELEDSGVYFCASSRGNEQFFGPGTRLTVL.

This clone was seen once. The chain carries TRBV18 and TRBJ1-1, with TRBD1 as a possible D gene (5 bases). The V end lost 4 bases, the J end lost 6 bases, and 9 bases lay between the germline ends. Per germline, CDR1 KGHSH and CDR2 LQKENI. This CDR3 is 12 amino acids long. The CDR3 coding sequence is TGTGCCAGCTCACAGGGGTACGCTGAAGCTTTCTTT. Protein: CASSQGYAEAFF.

The gene calls are TRBV6-5 and TRBJ1-4, with a possible D match to TRBD1 (5 bases). The CDR3 is 13 amino acids. Germline CDR1 MNHEY, CDR2 SVGAGI. The V gene lost 6 bases and the J gene lost 8 bases, with 13 bases spanning the gap. CDR3 amino acids: CASSRRVGEKLFF. Here the CDR3 DNA reads TGTGCCAGCAGCCGCAGGGTAGGAGAAAAACTGTTTTTT.

The chain couples TRBV9 to TRBJ2-7; D might be TRBD1 or TRBD2, each matching 5 bases. CDR3 length equals 14 residues. Germline CDR1 and CDR2: SGDLS and YYNGEE. The V end was cut by 2 bases, the J end by 2 bases, with 11 bases between. This CDR3 reads CASSVTLGPYEQYF. The DNA of the CDR3 is TGTGCCAGCAGCGTCACTTTGGGACCCTACGAGCAGTACTTC. The full variable domain, with the rest looked up from reference TRBV9 and TRBJ2-7, is DSGVTQTPKHLITATGQRVTLRCSPRSGDLSVYWYQQSLDQGLQFLIQYYNGEERAKGNILERFSAQQFPDLHSELNLSSLELGDSALYFCASSVTLGPYEQYFGPGTRLTVT.

The V gene is TRBV2, the J gene TRBJ1-5, with D uncertain. The V end lost 5 bases, the J end lost 0 bases, and 11 bases lay between the germline ends. This CDR3 is 15 amino acids long. CDR1 is SNHLY and CDR2 is FYNNEI in the germline V gene. CDR3 in amino acids: CASSSDGGSNQPQHF. The CDR3 DNA is TGTGCCAGCAGTTCGGACGGTGGTAGCAATCAGCCCCAGCATTTT.

The gene calls are TRBV29-1 and TRBJ2-7, with D uncertain. The V and J ends lost 2 bases and 3 bases respectively, with 5 bases between them. Germline CDR1 and CDR2: SQVTM and ANQGSEA. This CDR3 contains 11 residues. In DNA, the CDR3 is TGCAGCGTTGAAAAGGGCTACGAGCAGTACTTC. Its translation: CSVEKGYEQYF.

This chain links TRBV6-5 with TRBJ1-1; D gene uncertain. CDR1 MNHEY and CDR2 SVGAGI come from the germline V gene. This CDR3 region has 13 residues. Trimming cost V 0 bases and J 11 bases, with 13 bases left between them. CDR3: CASSYSKSKQAFF. CDR3 nucleotides: TGTGCCAGCAGTTACTCGAAGAGCAAGCAGGCTTTCTTT.

This sequence joins TRBV6-1 and TRBJ2-7; TRBD1 matches 9 bases. Germline CDR1 reads MNHNS; CDR2 reads SASEGT. The CDR3 spans 13 residues. J was trimmed by 3 bases and V by 7 bases; bases with no gene match: 4. The CDR3 DNA is TGTGCCAGCAAGGGACAGGGTATCTACGAGCAGTACTTC. Residues: CASKGQGIYEQYF.

CDR3 nucleotides: TGTGCCAGCAGCTTAGATCGAGGGTATGGCTACACCTTC. It encodes CASSLDRGYGYTF. V usage is TRBV11-2 and J usage is TRBJ1-2; unclear D gene. Germline values: CDR1 SGHAT, CDR2 FQNNGV. This CDR3 is built from 13 residues. Trimming removed 0 bases at V and 5 bases at J, with 7 bases between.

This clone has just one count. V and J are TRBV20-1 and TRBJ2-7; D gene ambiguous. V was clipped by 4 bases and J by 2 bases, with 6 bases between them. The CDR3 is 11 residues long. Germline V gene sequence: CDR1 DFQATT, CDR2 SNEGSKA (reference sequence). The CDR3 sequence: CSANSAYEQYF. CDR3 in DNA: TGCAGTGCTAACAGTGCCTACGAGCAGTACTTC.

This chain connects TRBV19 to TRBJ1-2, with D perhaps TRBD1 (5 bases). V lost 5 bases to trimming and J lost 2 bases, with 18 bases between them. Germline V lookup: CDR1 LNHDA, CDR2 SQIVND (reference sequence). This CDR3 is 16 amino acids long. The chain's CDR3 is CASSRTLRDSNYGYTF. CDR3 bases: TGTGCCAGTAGTCGAACACTACGGGACTCAAACTATGGCTACACCTTC.

The V and J genes are TRBV19 and TRBJ2-7; 9 positions match TRBD1. V shed 7 bases and J 4 bases; nucleotides not matched to a gene: 5. Germline V gene data show CDR1 as LNHDA and CDR2 as SQIVND (reference sequence). The CDR3 contains 13 residues. The CDR3 bases are TGTGCCAGTAAAGGGACAGGGCAGTACGAGCAGTACTTC. Translation: CASKGTGQYEQYF.

The chain employs TRBV7-2 and TRBJ1-1; no reliable D call. The germline V and J ends were trimmed by 1 base and 3 bases, with 12 bases remaining between them. The CDR3 spans 15 residues. CDR1 is SGHTA, CDR2 FQGNSA, per germline. The CDR3 bases are TGTGCCAGCAGCTTAGTCGAGGGCACGGACACTGAAGCTTTCTTT. Translation gives CASSLVEGTDTEAFF.

This chain connects TRBV2 to TRBJ1-1, with a tentative D call TRBD1 (6 bases). Germline values: CDR1 SNHLY, CDR2 FYNNEI. The CDR3 covers 15 residues. Deletions cut 7 bases from V and 10 bases from J, with 25 bases between. Here the CDR3 DNA reads TGTGCCAGCATCTCTGTGTCGGGGGCGCGAGCTGCAGCTTTCTTT. It yields the protein CASISVSGARAAAFF.

This chain joins TRBV5-1 and TRBJ1-1; TRBD1 is a possible D gene (5 bases). V lost 0 bases and J lost 2, with 11 bases in between. Germline CDR1 SGHRS, CDR2 YFSETQ. CDR3 size: 15 residues. The CDR3 bases are TGCGCCAGCAGCTTGGCCGGGACGGCCAACACTGAAGCTTTCTTT. Amino acid sequence: CASSLAGTANTEAFF.

This chain connects TRBV19 to TRBJ2-3; D remains ambiguous. Germline V gene data show CDR1 as LNHDA and CDR2 as SQIVND (reference sequence). This CDR3 is built from 13 residues. V was shortened by 7 bases and J by 6 bases, with 14 bases between the two germline ends. CDR3 DNA: TGTGCCAGTACCTTAGGACGGTCGGATACGCAGTATTTT. Translated, it gives CASTLGRSDTQYF.

The table lists this clone with a count of one. The chain couples TRBV28 to TRBJ2-7; 7 bases map to TRBD2. Unmatched junction bases numbered 10, after V lost 7 bases and J lost 1 base. This CDR3 is 15 amino acids long. Germline CDR1 reads MDHEN; CDR2 reads SYDVKM. CDR3 protein: CASTPRGRSSYEQYF. For the CDR3, the DNA is TGTGCCAGCACCCCGCGGGGGAGGAGTTCCTACGAGCAGTACTTC.